The 20 T cell receptor beta chains presented below share a single source sample, sequenced in a study of blood T cells in healthy people across ages. Combining a sample-barcoded 5' primer with a J-beta primer mix, a second PCR ran for roughly 7 to 11 cycles. MiXCR was run by TCRdb on the 5' RACE reads, yielding one entry per CDR3 protein. The sample contains some 940,000 distinct CDR3 sequences, 25% to 35% of which appear only once. These same data were also listed under a study on T cells of mothers and their children.

The specimen sequenced was blood. The receptors were gathered from a woman aged 40 to 55 in good health.

This chain uses TRBV3-1 with TRBJ1-2; D ambiguous. The V end was cut by 3 bases, the J end by 7 bases, with 9 bases between. The CDR3 has 12 residues. CDR1 is LGHDT, CDR2 YNNKEL, per germline (reference sequence). In DNA form, the CDR3 reads TGTGCCAGCAGCCAGGGGTACTCTGGCTACACCTTC. Its translation: CASSQGYSGYTF. The complete variable domain, with remaining parts taken from reference TRBV3-1 and TRBJ1-2, reads DTAVSQTPKYLVTQMGNDKSIKCEQNLGHDTMYWYKQDSKKFLKIMFSYNNKELIINETVPNRFSPKSPDKAHLNLHINSLELGDSAVYFCASSQGYSGYTFGSGTRLTVV.

This clonotype was found many times. The rearrangement joins TRBV5-1 to TRBJ2-5; 12 bases map to TRBD2. There are 15 residues in the CDR3. Germline V CDR1 and CDR2: SGHRS, YFSETQ. J was trimmed by 4 bases and V by 1 base; bases with no gene match: 2. CDR3 loop: CASSLSSGGAETQYF. DNA of the CDR3: TGCGCCAGCAGCTTGTCTAGCGGGGGGGCAGAGACCCAGTACTTC.

Remarks on this clonotype: An end of the junction does not agree with germline; a read error may underlie this. The genes are TRBV20-1 and TRBJ1-2; a possible D gene is TRBD1 (5 bases). Germline V gives CDR1 DFQATT, CDR2 SNEGSKA (reference sequence). The CDR3 runs 13 residues. DNA for the CDR3: TGCAGTGCTAGCTTGGGGGGGAACTATAGCTACACCTTC. This codes for CSASLGGNYSYTF.

This clonotype was counted between two and nine times. The V gene is TRBV5-1, the J gene TRBJ2-5; 9 nucleotides agree with TRBD1. The DNA end is a closer match to TRBJ2-7, so the J assignment may be wrong. This CDR3 is 15 amino acids long. Per the germline V gene, CDR1 is SGHRS and CDR2 is YFSETQ. The CDR3 protein is CASSRTTGGLYEQYF. CDR3 nucleotides: TGCGCCAGCAGCCGAACTACAGGGGGCCTATACGAGCAGTACTTC.

This clonotype was counted ten times or more. The chain has TRBV29-1 and TRBJ2-1; 8 bases fit TRBD1. The length of the CDR3 is 14 residues. The V gene's germline CDR1 is SQVTM and CDR2 ANQGSEA. V lost 2 bases to trimming and J lost 5 bases; unmatched junction nucleotides: 5. As DNA, the CDR3 is TGCAGCGTTGAAAATACAGGGGGAAACAATGAGCAGTTCTTC. It is translated as CSVENTGGNNEQFF.

This clonotype was detected many times. The V gene is TRBV5-8, the J gene TRBJ2-5, with TRBD1 identical over 9 bases. The V gene end was trimmed by 4 bases and the J gene end by 2 bases; junction bases not matched to a gene: 6. Germline V lookup: CDR1 SGHTS, CDR2 YDEGEE. The CDR3 length is 15 residues. The CDR3 loop reads CASSPRDRAQETQYF. The DNA for the CDR3 is TGTGCCAGCAGCCCTCGGGACAGGGCGCAAGAGACCCAGTACTTC. Combining the CDR3 with reference TRBV5-8 and TRBJ2-5 gives the whole variable domain EAGVTQSPTHLIKTRGQQATLRCSPISGHTSVYWYQQALGLGLQFLLWYDEGEERNRGNFPPRFSGRQFPNYSSELNVNALELEDSALYLCASSPRDRAQETQYFGPGTRLLVL.

V is TRBV21-1 and J is TRBJ2-3; the D call TRBD1 from the table was never checked on the DNA. TRBV21-1 constitutes a pseudogene. The length of the CDR3 is 17 residues. CDR3 DNA: TGTGCCAGCACCAAGGGGACAGGAATGGTTTGTCCAGATACGCAGTATTTT. Translating it yields CASTKGTGMVCPDTQYF.

This clonotype was seen at least ten times. This chain links TRBV7-2 with TRBJ2-7; 8 bases align to TRBD1. Germline CDR1 reads SGHTA; CDR2 reads FQGNSA. The CDR3 spans 14 residues. V shed 3 bases and J 3 bases; nucleotides not matched to a gene: 4. CDR3 amino acids: CASSFGQGFYEQYF. The CDR3 nucleotides read TGTGCCAGCAGCTTCGGACAGGGCTTCTACGAGCAGTACTTC.

This clonotype turned up a few times. V is TRBV15 and J is TRBJ2-3, with 8 bases lining up with TRBD1. Germline lookup yields CDR1 LNHNV and CDR2 YYDKDF (reference sequence). The CDR3 covers 16 residues. V lost 3 bases, J lost 3 bases, and 8 bases stayed unmatched. In DNA form, the CDR3 reads TGTGCCACCAGCAGCAGGACAGGGTTGAGAACAGATACGCAGTATTTT. Protein product: CATSSRTGLRTDTQYF.

The chain combines TRBV6-2 or TRBV6-3 with TRBJ1-5; weak D call: TRBD1 (6 bases). CDR3 size: 15 residues. Germline V gene lookup returns CDR1 MNHEY and CDR2 SVGEGT. V shed 6 bases and J shed 1 base, with 13 bases lying between them. The CDR3 reads CASSGGGQSNQPQHF. DNA of the CDR3: TGTGCCAGCAGCGGGGGCGGACAGAGCAATCAGCCCCAGCATTTT.

There are a few counts of this clonotype. This chain links TRBV2 with TRBJ2-7; 7 nucleotides line up with TRBD2. V lost 7 bases to trimming and J lost 10 bases; unmatched junction nucleotides: 13. The CDR3 contains 13 residues. Looked up from germline, CDR1 is SNHLY and CDR2 is FYNNEI. CDR3 sequence reads: CASTLYGGRSQYF. DNA of the CDR3: TGTGCCAGCACCCTGTACGGGGGGAGATCCCAGTACTTC.

The chain joins TRBV29-1 to TRBJ2-1; TRBD2 agrees at 16 bases. The V and J ends lost 2 bases and 8 bases, in that order; junction bases with no gene match: 12. Germline CDR1 and CDR2: SQVTM and ANQGSEA. This CDR3 spans 18 amino acids. CDR3 nucleotides: TGCAGCGTTGAAAAGGGACCCGGGACTAGCGGGAGGGGGGATGAGCAGTTCTTC. Translated: CSVEKGPGTSGRGDEQFF.

A note on this clonotype: At one boundary the junction diverges from the germline segment, which might be a read error. The chain employs TRBV6-5 and TRBJ2-6; D is uncertain. The germline V gene has CDR1 MNHEY and CDR2 SVGAGI. The CDR3 spans 13 residues. The CDR3 DNA sequence: TGTGCCGGCAGCCTTACTGGGGCCAACGTCCTGACTTTC. As protein: CAGSLTGANVLTF.

V gene TRBV7-2 combines with J gene TRBJ2-4; perhaps TRBD1 as D (6 bases). Trimming took off 4 bases at V and 2 bases at J, with 15 bases between the two ends. Per germline, CDR1 SGHTA and CDR2 FQGNSA. There are 16 residues in the CDR3. The CDR3 DNA reads as TGTGCCAGCAGCTCGACAGGAACAGCTACCAAAAACATTCAGTACTTC. The encoded protein is CASSSTGTATKNIQYF.

As regards this clonotype: One base away lies a much larger clone, so this may be a sequencing read error. V gene TRBV10-3 combines with J gene TRBJ2-7, with TRBD1 matching over 10 bases. Judging by the DNA end, TRBJ2-5 fits better; the J call may be wrong. The CDR3 sequence is 13 residues long. The V gene's germline CDR1 is ENHRY and CDR2 SYGVKD. The CDR3 sequence is CVMGQGLGETQYF. DNA for the CDR3: TGTGTCATGGGACAGGGGTTAGGAGAGACCCAGTACTTC.

On this clonotype itself: A much larger clonotype is one base distant, so this may be a read error. This sequence joins TRBV28 and TRBJ2-7; maybe TRBD1 (6 bases). Germline V lookup: CDR1 MDHEN, CDR2 SYDVKM. Trimming pared 6 bases from V and 0 bases from J, leaving 12 bases between. The CDR3 length is 14 residues. Here the CDR3 DNA reads TGTGCCAGCAGGGAACGGGACACCTCCTACGAGCAGTACTTC. Amino acids: CASRERDTSYEQYF.

In this sample, this clonotype turned up a few times. The V call is TRBV12-3 or TRBV12-4, the J call TRBJ1-1, with 7 bases matching TRBD1. This CDR3 region has 13 residues. With V trimmed by 5 bases and J by 3 bases, 3 bases remained unmatched. The CDR3 protein is CASSRQGHTEAFF. The CDR3 DNA follows: TGTGCCAGCAGTCGACAGGGCCACACTGAAGCTTTCTTT.

A remark on this clonotype: This may come from a read error, since a much larger clone is one base off. This chain connects TRBV7-2 to TRBJ2-1, with TRBD1 matching 11 bases. Germline V CDR1 and CDR2: SGHTA, FQGNSA. V lost 3 bases to trimming and J lost 2 bases; unmatched junction nucleotides: 3. The CDR3 runs 16 residues. Here the CDR3 reads CASSFWTGGAYNEQFF. CDR3 in DNA: TGTGCCAGCAGCTTTTGGACAGGGGGCGCCTACAATGAGCAGTTCTTC.

The sample holds many counts of this clonotype. CDR3 sequence reads: CASSQDHRGANEQFF. In nucleotides, the CDR3 is TGCGCCAGCAGCCAAGATCATCGGGGTGCAAATGAGCAGTTCTTC. The chain recombines TRBV4-1 with TRBJ2-1, with D possibly being TRBD2 (5 bases). The CDR3 has 15 residues. CDR1 is MGHRA and CDR2 is YSYEKL in the germline V gene. Deletions cut 0 bases from V and 7 bases from J, with 13 bases between.

This clonotype was seen a handful of times. The chain couples TRBV5-1 to TRBJ2-4; 8 positions agree with TRBD2. With V trimmed by 6 bases and J by 3 bases, 2 bases remained unmatched. This CDR3 has 13 amino acids. The germline CDR1 and CDR2 sequences are SGHRS and YFSETQ. As DNA, the CDR3 is TGCGCCAGCAAAGCGGGGGACAAAAACATTCAGTACTTC. Encoded protein: CASKAGDKNIQYF. Complete variable domain (other parts from reference TRBV5-1 and TRBJ2-4): KAGVTQTPRYLIKTRGQQVTLSCSPISGHRSVSWYQQTPGQGLQFLFEYFSETQRNKGNFPGRFSGRQFSNSRSEMNVSTLELGDSALYLCASKAGDKNIQYFGAGTRLSVL.